The rows below give T cell receptor beta chains drawn from one sample of a study of shared clonotypes between healthy human individuals. Repertoires were generated with immunoSEQ multiplex PCR, while TCRdb's copy carries only in-frame clones and drops some. This sample has approximately 740,000 clones, with almost 95% found just once. What was sequenced was naive CD8+ T cells sorted from blood. The receptors come from a man aged 25 to 40 in good health. Both conserved end residues are part of each CDR3. D genes are given only for firm matches. The size of a clone is reported for some rows only, either as once, few or many, or as a class for expanded clones.

clone size	D gene	V gene	J gene	CDR3 protein	CDR3 DNA
.	TRBD2	TRBV28	TRBJ2-2	CASTSGRAPNTGELFF	TGTGCCAGCACAAGCGGGAGGGCCCCGAACACCGGGGAGCTGTTTTTT
.	TRBD2	TRBV7-9	TRBJ2-5	CASSPRLAVYQETQYF	TGTGCCAGCAGCCCCAGACTAGCGGTGTACCAAGAGACCCAGTACTTC
.	TRBD2	TRBV15	TRBJ2-7	CATSNQREGYEQYF	TGTGCCACCAGCAACCAGCGGGAGGGGTACGAGCAGTACTTC
once	.	TRBV9	TRBJ2-2	CASSVDETFANTGELFF	TGTGCCAGCAGCGTAGATGAGACGTTCGCGAACACCGGGGAGCTGTTTTTT
once	.	TRBV29-1	TRBJ2-1	CSAPGPQAFREQFF	TGCAGCGCTCCGGGACCACAAGCTTTCCGTGAGCAGTTCTTC
.	.	TRBV27	TRBJ2-2	CASSSQTITGELFF	TGTGCCAGCAGTTCTCAGACAATCACCGGGGAGCTGTTTTTT
.	TRBD1	TRBV7-9	TRBJ1-4	CASSLGTGWEKLFF	TGTGCCAGCAGCCTCGGGACAGGGTGGGAAAAACTGTTTTTT
once	.	TRBV10-1	TRBJ2-3	CASSESPSADTQYF	TGCGCCAGCAGTGAGTCGCCTAGCGCAGATACGCAGTATTTT
.	.	TRBV11-3	TRBJ2-1	CASSLRQGRNEQFF	TGTGCCAGCAGCTTAAGGCAGGGCAGGAATGAGCAGTTCTTC
.	.	TRBV7-9	TRBJ1-2	CASSHSDSYGYTF	TGTGCCAGCAGTCATTCGGACAGCTATGGCTACACCTTC
.	TRBD2	TRBV5-1	TRBJ2-3	CASSLELAGGWDTQYF	TGCGCCAGCAGCTTGGAACTAGCGGGAGGTTGGGATACGCAGTATTTT
.	.	TRBV6-6	TRBJ2-7	CASSYSRAHSYEQYF	TGTGCCAGCAGTTACTCGAGGGCGCACTCCTACGAGCAGTACTTC
.	.	TRBV6-5	TRBJ2-2	CASTQLQGVTGELFF	TGTGCCAGCACCCAATTACAGGGTGTGACCGGGGAGCTGTTTTTT
.	.	TRBV29-1	TRBJ2-5	CSVEDLRAPSQETQYF	TGCAGCGTTGAAGATTTAAGGGCCCCCTCCCAAGAGACCCAGTACTTC
.	.	TRBV7-9	TRBJ1-2	CASSGGSGGYTF	TGTGCCAGCTCCGGAGGGTCGGGTGGCTACACCTTC
.	.	TRBV13	TRBJ2-1	CASSLDGESSYNEQFF	TGTGCCAGCAGCTTAGACGGGGAAAGCTCCTACAATGAGCAGTTCTTC
once	.	TRBV27	TRBJ2-1	CASSLAALSYNEQFF	TGTGCCAGCAGTTTGGCGGCACTATCCTACAATGAGCAGTTCTTC
.	.	TRBV7-2	TRBJ2-7	CASSLGTGWEQYF	TGTGCCAGCAGCTTAGGTACAGGGTGGGAGCAGTACTTC
.	.	TRBV15	TRBJ1-5	CATSRVRGTDNQPQHF	TGTGCCACCAGCAGAGTTCGCGGGACGGACAATCAGCCCCAGCATTTT
.	TRBD2	TRBV7-2	TRBJ2-7	CASSPITSGIYEQYF	TGTGCCAGCAGCCCGATTACGAGCGGGATCTACGAGCAGTACTTC
.	.	TRBV11-2	TRBJ2-7	CASSLEHIYEQYF	TGTGCCAGCAGCTTAGAACACATCTACGAGCAGTACTTC
.	.	TRBV9	TRBJ2-7	CASSVKAQGGLVPYYEQYF	TGTGCCAGCAGCGTAAAAGCTCAGGGGGGACTAGTTCCCTACTACGAGCAGTACTTC
.	TRBD2	TRBV9	TRBJ2-1	CASSVGRAIDEQFF	TGTGCCAGCAGCGTTGGGAGGGCCATAGATGAGCAGTTCTTC
.	.	TRBV19	TRBJ1-1	CASTPIQNTEAFF	TGTGCCAGTACCCCTATACAGAACACTGAAGCTTTCTTT
.	TRBD2	TRBV11-3	TRBJ2-1	CASSLGLAGPYNEQFF	TGTGCCAGCAGCCTCGGACTAGCGGGGCCTTACAATGAGCAGTTCTTC
.	.	TRBV19	TRBJ2-1	CASSISGSSYNEQFF	TGTGCCAGTAGTATCTCCGGGAGCTCCTACAATGAGCAGTTCTTC
.	.	TRBV4-3	TRBJ2-7	CASSQDRGSLRTEQYF	TGCGCCAGCAGCCAAGATCGAGGGAGCCTGCGTACGGAGCAGTACTTC
.	TRBD2	TRBV7-8	TRBJ2-5	CASSLVREGGQETQYF	TGTGCCAGCAGCTTAGTTCGGGAGGGGGGGCAAGAGACCCAGTACTTC